This T cell receptor beta chain appears in the sequencing data of a study of yellow fever vaccine responses in identical twins. TCRdb recomputed calls from the RT-PCR reads with MiXCR, one row per CDR3 protein. The table records about 1,200 distinct CDR3 sequences, under 90% of them present only once. The sequencing here drew on T cells from blood (PBMCs), unsorted or a sorted subset (not recorded which), taken before or after yellow fever vaccination (not recorded which). The receptors originated from a female donor who received the yellow fever vaccine.

This rearrangement joins TRBV20-1 to TRBJ1-2; D is ambiguous. Germline V gives CDR1 DFQATT, CDR2 SNEGSKA (reference sequence). Trimming shortened V by 5 bases and J by 0 bases, and 13 bases separated the two germline ends. The CDR3 consists of 14 residues. The CDR3 protein is CSAALTAANYGYTF. CDR3 bases: TGCAGTGCTGCTCTTACCGCAGCTAACTATGGCTACACCTTC.